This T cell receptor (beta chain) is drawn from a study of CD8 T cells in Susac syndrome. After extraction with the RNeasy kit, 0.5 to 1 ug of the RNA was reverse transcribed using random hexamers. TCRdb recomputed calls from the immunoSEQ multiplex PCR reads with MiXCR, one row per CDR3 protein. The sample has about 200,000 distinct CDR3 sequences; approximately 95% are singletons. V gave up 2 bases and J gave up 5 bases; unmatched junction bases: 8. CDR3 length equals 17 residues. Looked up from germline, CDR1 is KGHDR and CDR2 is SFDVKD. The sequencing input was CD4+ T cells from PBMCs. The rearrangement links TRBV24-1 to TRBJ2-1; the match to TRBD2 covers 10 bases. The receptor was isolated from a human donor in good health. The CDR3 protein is CATSDSRTSGVNNEQFF. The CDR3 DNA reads TGTGCCACCAGTGATTCGCGAACTAGCGGGGTAAACAATGAGCAGTTCTTC.